The 32 T cell receptor beta chains below were found in one sample sequenced in a study of blood T cell repertoires in COVID-19. Profiling relied on immunoSEQ multiplex PCR, and the TCRdb table lists in-frame clones only, not all of them. In the table there are roughly 480,000 clones, roughly 89% of which are singletons. Sample: peripheral blood. These receptors were obtained from a man between 18 and 29 years old with COVID-19, enrolled during active disease.

The chain couples TRBV3-1 (or the pseudogene TRBV3-2) to TRBJ1-1; TRBD1 might be the D (5 bases). Germline V gene lookup returns CDR1 LGHDT and CDR2 YNNKEL (reference sequence). Trimming shortened V by 8 bases and J by 3 bases, and 13 bases separated the two germline ends. The length of the CDR3 is 13 residues. The CDR3 DNA reads as TGTGCCAGCGAACAGGAAGGATACACTGAAGCTTTCTTT. Translating gives CASEQEGYTEAFF.

In this sample, this clone turned up once. This sequence joins TRBV6-6 and TRBJ1-5; D gene unclear. V dropped 2 bases and J dropped 7 bases, with 9 bases sitting between them. This CDR3 is built from 13 residues. CDR1 is MNHNY and CDR2 is SVGAGI in the germline V gene (reference sequence). CDR3 loop: CASSYRGEQPQHF. The CDR3 coding sequence is TGTGCCAGCAGTTACCGGGGAGAACAGCCCCAGCATTTT.

This clone has only one observation. The chain employs TRBV24-1 and TRBJ2-1, with D maybe TRBD1 (6 bases). The CDR3 sequence is 15 residues long. From germline, CDR1 is KGHDR and CDR2 SFDVKD. The V gene lost 3 bases and the J gene lost 7 bases, with 15 bases spanning the gap. CDR3 sequence: CATSDRGRGRNEQFF. CDR3 in DNA: TGTGCCACCAGTGATCGAGGCAGGGGCCGTAATGAGCAGTTCTTC.

The V call is TRBV24-1, the J call TRBJ1-1; no firm D call. Trimming shortened V by 5 bases and J by 6 bases, and 9 bases separated the two germline ends. The germline CDR1 and CDR2 sequences are KGHDR and SFDVKD. There are 12 residues in the CDR3. The CDR3 sequence: CATSGGFAEAFF. The CDR3 region has the DNA TGTGCCACCAGTGGAGGGTTCGCTGAAGCTTTCTTT.

The chain has TRBV27 and TRBJ2-1; TRBD2 matches at 9 bases. The CDR3 is 15 amino acids. V lost 5 bases and J lost 3; bases outside the gene matches: 5. Germline CDR1 reads MNHEY; CDR2 reads SMNVEV (reference sequence). The CDR3 here is CASSQTSGVYNEQFF. CDR3 in DNA: TGTGCCAGCAGTCAGACTAGCGGCGTCTACAATGAGCAGTTCTTC.

V and J are TRBV5-8 and TRBJ1-5; D perhaps matches TRBD1 (5 bases). Trimming left V 4 bases short and J 4 bases short, with 15 bases between. There are 15 residues in the CDR3. The germline gives CDR1 SGHTS, CDR2 YDEGEE. CDR3 coding DNA: TGTGCCAGCAGCCGGGGGGGATTGAGGAATCAGCCCCAGCATTTT. Translating gives CASSRGGLRNQPQHF.

The chain links TRBV12-3 or TRBV12-4 to TRBJ2-2; TRBD2 is a possible D gene (7 bases). Trimming took off 6 bases at V and 4 bases at J, with 9 bases between the two ends. The CDR3 runs 13 residues. This CDR3 is CASRGGLTGELFF. The CDR3 DNA sequence: TGTGCCAGCAGGGGGGGGCTCACCGGGGAGCTGTTTTTT.

The rearrangement links TRBV24-1 to TRBJ2-1; TRBD2 matches 7 bases. Trimming took 5 bases from V and 0 from J; bases not matched to a gene: 6. The CDR3 contains 16 residues. Germline CDR1 and CDR2: KGHDR and SFDVKD. The CDR3, as DNA: TGTGCCACCAGTGCTTCAAGCGGGATCTCCTACAATGAGCAGTTCTTC. Translation: CATSASSGISYNEQFF.

The V gene is TRBV5-6, the J gene TRBJ1-2; 7 positions match TRBD1. This CDR3 has 13 residues. CDR1 and CDR2 from the germline V gene are SGHDT and YYEEEE. Unmatched junction bases numbered 9, after V lost 5 bases and J lost 8 bases. The CDR3 loop is CASRKRGGEGYTF. CDR3 coding DNA: TGTGCCAGCAGAAAGAGAGGGGGCGAGGGCTACACCTTC.

The chain joins TRBV3-1 (or the pseudogene TRBV3-2) to TRBJ2-5; 10 nucleotides line up with TRBD2. The CDR3 contains 15 residues. Unmatched junction bases numbered 4, after V lost 4 bases and J lost 2 bases. Germline assignment: CDR1 LGHDT and CDR2 YNNKEL (reference sequence). The CDR3 reads CASSPPSGRQETQYF. CDR3 DNA sequence: TGTGCCAGCAGCCCCCCTAGCGGGAGACAAGAGACCCAGTACTTC.

The chain employs TRBV9 and TRBJ2-1; 7 nucleotides agree with TRBD2. The CDR3 extends over 11 amino acids. V shed 3 bases and J 10 bases; nucleotides not matched to a gene: 1. CDR1 is SGDLS, CDR2 YYNGEE, per germline. CDR3 sequence: CASSAGGEQFF. As DNA, the CDR3 is TGTGCCAGCAGCGCCGGGGGGGAGCAGTTCTTC.

V and J are TRBV12-3 or TRBV12-4 and TRBJ2-3; TRBD2 aligns across 7 bases. The CDR3 consists of 12 residues. The CDR3 loop is CASRGSTDTQYF. The CDR3 DNA reads as TGTGCGTCGCGGGGGAGCACAGATACGCAGTATTTT.

This clone appeared a single time. V is TRBV7-9 and J is TRBJ2-3; 10 bases are shared with TRBD1. This CDR3 has 17 residues. V lost 5 bases, J lost 4 bases, and 12 bases stayed unmatched. Per the germline V gene, CDR1 is SEHNR and CDR2 is FQNEAQ (reference sequence). The chain's CDR3 is CASSELRGTGAADTQYF. CDR3 DNA: TGTGCCAGCAGCGAATTACGTGGGACAGGGGCGGCAGATACGCAGTATTTT.

The rearrangement uses TRBV7-9 and TRBJ1-2; D is unclear. This CDR3 comprises 12 residues. Per the germline V gene, CDR1 is SEHNR and CDR2 is FQNEAQ (reference sequence). The germline V and J ends were trimmed by 3 bases and 3 bases, with 5 bases remaining between them. DNA for the CDR3: TGTGCCAGCAGCTTTCAGGACTATGGCTACACCTTC. It codes for CASSFQDYGYTF.

The chain links TRBV24-1 to TRBJ2-3, with a weak D call TRBD2 (6 bases). This CDR3 is built from 19 residues. Trimming took 3 bases from V and 6 from J, leaving 27 bases between them. Germline values: CDR1 KGHDR, CDR2 SFDVKD. The CDR3, as DNA: TGTGCCACCAGTGATCCTTACCCCCGACTAGGGGCCCTCCCGGATACGCAGTATTTT. Translation: CATSDPYPRLGALPDTQYF.

V and J are TRBV7-3 and TRBJ2-5, with 7 bases matching TRBD2. After removal of 5 bases from V and 6 bases from J, the junction contained 6 bases not matched to a gene. CDR1 is SGHTA, CDR2 FQGTGA, per germline. The CDR3 length is 13 residues. The CDR3 protein is CASSRTGGKTQYF. For the CDR3, the DNA is TGTGCCAGCAGCCGCACGGGAGGAAAGACCCAGTACTTC.

This sequence joins TRBV13 and TRBJ2-3; D call uncertain. The CDR3 is 12 residues long. V gave up 5 bases and J gave up 6 bases, with 9 bases separating them. Looked up from germline, CDR1 is PRHDT and CDR2 is FYEKMQ (reference sequence). In DNA, the CDR3 is TGTGCCAGCAGCCCAGCCGGGGATACGCAGTATTTT. Amino acids: CASSPAGDTQYF.

The CDR3 reads CASSEAGSSGGRAGELFF. Written as DNA, the CDR3 is TGTGCCAGCAGTGAAGCAGGGTCTAGCGGGGGGCGAGCCGGGGAGCTGTTTTTT. This chain joins TRBV6-1 and TRBJ2-2, with 11 nucleotides matching TRBD2. The germline CDR1 and CDR2 sequences are MNHNS and SASEGT. V gave up 0 bases and J gave up 6 bases; unmatched junction bases: 9. CDR3 length: 18 residues.

This chain connects TRBV4-1 to TRBJ1-6; D uncertain. The CDR3 sequence is 15 residues long. V was shortened by 4 bases and J by 6 bases, with 13 bases between the two germline ends. Germline CDR1 MGHRA, CDR2 YSYEKL. The CDR3 DNA reads as TGCGCCAGCAGCCCCAATTCCGGAGGTAATTCACCCCTCCACTTT. Translation: CASSPNSGGNSPLHF.

The chain is built from TRBV27 and TRBJ2-3; 14 nucleotides align to TRBD2. The CDR3 has 15 amino acids. Trimming removed 5 bases from V and 7 bases from J; junction bases left unmatched: 5. Per germline, CDR1 MNHEY and CDR2 SMNVEV (reference sequence). CDR3 in amino acids: CASSPGTSGRNTQYF. CDR3 in DNA: TGTGCCAGCAGTCCCGGGACTAGCGGGAGAAATACGCAGTATTTT.

This chain uses TRBV11-3 with TRBJ2-3, with D unresolved. V lost 3 bases and J lost 3, with 4 bases in between. The germline CDR1 and CDR2 sequences are SGHNT and YENEEA. This CDR3 comprises 12 residues. For the CDR3, the DNA is TGTGCCAGCAGCTTTCGGACAGATACGCAGTATTTT. Translated, it gives CASSFRTDTQYF. The variable domain in full, with the rest retrieved from reference TRBV11-3 and TRBJ2-3, is EAGVVQSPRYKIIEKKQPVAFWCNPISGHNTLYWYLQNLGQGPELLIRYENEEAVDDSQLPKDRFSAERLKGVDSTLKIQPAELGDSAVYLCASSFRTDTQYFGPGTRLTVL.

The genes are TRBV25-1 and TRBJ2-1; 9 bases line up with TRBD1. V was pared by 5 bases and J by 6 bases, with 11 bases of the junction left unmatched. The CDR3 loop spans 16 amino acids. The germline V gene encodes CDR1 MGHDK and CDR2 SYGVNS. CDR3 loop: CASSSSGTGSLNEQFF. CDR3 nucleotides: TGTGCCAGCAGTTCGTCCGGGACAGGGTCTCTCAATGAGCAGTTCTTC.

The chain recombines TRBV6-5 with TRBJ2-1, with TRBD2 as a possible D gene (6 bases). V was pared by 8 bases and J by 9 bases, with 17 bases between. Germline CDR1 MNHEY, CDR2 SVGAGI. The CDR3 totals 13 residues. CDR3 residues: CASGGAGWGEQFF. Written as DNA, the CDR3 is TGTGCCAGCGGAGGGGCCGGGTGGGGTGAGCAGTTCTTC.

The count of this clone is one. The CDR3 here is CASSRVPVGDTQYF. The CDR3, as DNA: TGTGCCAGCTCTCGAGTCCCTGTTGGAGATACGCAGTATTTT. The chain uses TRBV18 and TRBJ2-3; no clear D gene. The CDR3 contains 14 residues. V was shortened by 6 bases and J by 5 bases, with 15 bases between the two germline ends. Germline CDR1 reads KGHSH; CDR2 reads LQKENI.

This chain connects TRBV7-3 to TRBJ2-7, with D unclear. Per the germline V gene, CDR1 is SGHTA and CDR2 is FQGTGA. The CDR3 is 14 residues long. V was shortened by 1 base and J by 6 bases, with 13 bases between the two germline ends. CDR3 region: CASSLRGSGSEQYF. CDR3 DNA: TGTGCCAGCAGCTTAAGAGGTAGTGGCTCCGAGCAGTACTTC.

The chain is built from TRBV24-1 and TRBJ2-3; 10 bases agree with TRBD2. The germline gives CDR1 KGHDR, CDR2 SFDVKD. Unmatched junction bases numbered 3, after V lost 4 bases and J lost 3 bases. CDR3 length: 15 amino acids. The CDR3 protein is CATSELAGRTDTQYF. As DNA, the CDR3 is TGTGCCACCAGTGAACTAGCGGGAAGGACAGATACGCAGTATTTT.

The chain couples TRBV19 to TRBJ2-1; the match to TRBD2 covers 10 bases. There are 16 residues in the CDR3. V was pared by 6 bases and J by 3 bases, with 8 bases of the junction left unmatched. From germline, CDR1 is LNHDA and CDR2 SQIVND (reference sequence). In nucleotides, the CDR3 is TGTGCCAGTAGGAGCGGGAGGGCGGGCCTCTACAATGAGCAGTTCTTC. Translating gives CASRSGRAGLYNEQFF. Together with reference TRBV19 and TRBJ2-1, the CDR3 gives the full variable domain: DGGITQSPKYLFRKEGQNVTLSCEQNLNHDAMYWYRQDPGQGLRLIYYSQIVNDFQKGDIAEGYSVSREKKESFPLTVTSAQKNPTAFYLCASRSGRAGLYNEQFFGPGTRLTVL.

The chain links TRBV6-5 to TRBJ2-5, with 11 nucleotides matching TRBD2. Germline V gene sequence: CDR1 MNHEY, CDR2 SVGAGI. This CDR3 is 16 amino acids long. J gave up 6 bases and V 1 base, and 7 bases lay outside the gene matches. The CDR3 spells CASSYLAGGGLQTQYF. The CDR3, as DNA: TGTGCCAGCAGTTACTTAGCGGGAGGGGGATTACAGACCCAGTACTTC.

The rearrangement links TRBV5-5 to TRBJ1-4; the D is unclear. The CDR3 spans 12 residues. V gave up 4 bases and J gave up 8 bases, with 9 bases separating them. Looked up from germline, CDR1 is SGHKS and CDR2 is YYEKEE (reference sequence). This chain's CDR3 is CASSPEFEKLFF. CDR3 nucleotides: TGTGCCAGCAGCCCAGAATTCGAAAAACTGTTTTTT.

This rearrangement joins TRBV19 to TRBJ2-7; 7 bases map to TRBD2. Germline lookup yields CDR1 LNHDA and CDR2 SQIVND (reference sequence). V trimming: 2 bases; J trimming: 4 bases; junction bases outside the gene matches: 8. This CDR3 is 15 amino acids long. The CDR3 region has the DNA TGTGCCAGTAGTATATCATCTAGCGGAGGGTACGAGCAGTACTTC. It is translated as CASSISSSGGYEQYF.

This sequence joins TRBV2 and TRBJ2-5; D perhaps matches TRBD1 (5 bases). Germline V lookup: CDR1 SNHLY, CDR2 FYNNEI. The CDR3 contains 14 residues. V lost 8 bases and J 5 bases, leaving 18 bases between the germline ends. The chain's CDR3 is CASYHRTREETQYF. CDR3 in DNA: TGTGCCAGCTATCACAGGACGCGCGAGGAGACCCAGTACTTC. Supplemented by reference TRBV2 and TRBJ2-5, the full variable domain reads EPEVTQTPSHQVTQMGQEVILRCVPISNHLYFYWYRQILGQKVEFLVSFYNNEISEKSEIFDDQFSVERPDGSNFTLKIRSTKLEDSAMYFCASYHRTREETQYFGPGTRLLVL.

V usage is TRBV7-9 and J usage is TRBJ2-7, with a weak D call TRBD2 (5 bases). Germline loops: CDR1 SEHNR, CDR2 FQNEAQ (reference sequence). This CDR3 spans 13 amino acids. With 5 bases removed from V and 3 bases from J, the gap between germline ends came to 11 bases. As DNA, the CDR3 is TGTGCCAGCAGCGGACTGCGGGTCTACGAGCAGTACTTC. Amino acid sequence: CASSGLRVYEQYF. The entire variable domain, with the rest obtained from reference TRBV7-9 and TRBJ2-7, is as follows: DTGVSQNPRHKITKRGQNVTFRCDPISEHNRLYWYRQTLGQGPEFLTYFQNEAQLEKSRLLSDRFSAERPKGSFSTLEIQRTEQGDSAMYLCASSGLRVYEQYFGPGTRLTVT.